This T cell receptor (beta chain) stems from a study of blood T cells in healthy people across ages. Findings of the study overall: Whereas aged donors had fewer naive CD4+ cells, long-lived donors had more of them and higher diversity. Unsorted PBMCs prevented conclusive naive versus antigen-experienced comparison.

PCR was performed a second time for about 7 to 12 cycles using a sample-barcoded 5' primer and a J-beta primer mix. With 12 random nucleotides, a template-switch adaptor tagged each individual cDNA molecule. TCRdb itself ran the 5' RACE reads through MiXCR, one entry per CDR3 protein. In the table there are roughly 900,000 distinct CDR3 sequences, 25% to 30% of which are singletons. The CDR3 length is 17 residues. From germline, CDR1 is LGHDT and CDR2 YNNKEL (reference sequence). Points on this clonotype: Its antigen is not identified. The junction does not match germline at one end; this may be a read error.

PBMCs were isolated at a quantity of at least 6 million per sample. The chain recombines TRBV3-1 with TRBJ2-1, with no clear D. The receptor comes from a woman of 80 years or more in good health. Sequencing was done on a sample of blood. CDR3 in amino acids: CVSSQDLGMGSYNEQFF. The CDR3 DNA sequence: TGTGTCAGCAGTCAAGATCTGGGGATGGGCTCCTACAATGAGCAGTTCTTC.